These 10 T cell receptor beta chains were all obtained from the same sample, sequenced in a study of CD8 T cells in ankylosing spondylitis (dated by TCRdb to 2017 to 2019). Receptor libraries were prepared by 5' RACE. The sequencer listed for this sample is Illumina HiSeq 2500. TCRdb handled the public reads itself, with Q25 trimming in fastp and clone calling in MiXCR, and kept productive beta chains. CDR3 protein duplicates are merged, each entry listing the most common genes and DNA. The sample table shows 350,000 to 400,000 distinct CDR3 sequences, and roughly 20% are seen once. Around 13% of the sample belongs to the ten largest clones. Input material: blood, either unsorted or a sorted T cell fraction (not recorded which). These TCRs come from a male donor with ankylosing spondylitis or in good health (not recorded which).

In this sample, this clonotype turned up a few times. The rearrangement joins TRBV4-1 to TRBJ2-7; weak D call: TRBD1 (5 bases). The CDR3 length is 15 residues. V was cut by 10 bases and J by 3 bases, with 22 bases left in between. CDR1 and CDR2 from the germline V gene are MGHRA and YSYEKL. The CDR3 coding sequence is TGCGCCACCCAATTACAGCCTGGGGCAATCTACGAGCAGTACTTC. Its protein product is CATQLQPGAIYEQYF.

This clonotype turned up a few times. The chain carries TRBV20-1 and TRBJ2-7; 7 bases match TRBD2. J gave up 1 base and V 0 bases, and 9 bases lay outside the gene matches. This CDR3 is built from 16 residues. CDR1 DFQATT and CDR2 SNEGSKA come from the germline V gene (reference sequence). CDR3 in DNA: TGCAGTGCTAGAGACATAGCGGGTAGCCTATCCTACGAGCAGTACTTC. Its translation: CSARDIAGSLSYEQYF.

This clonotype showed up just once. This sequence joins TRBV6-5 and TRBJ1-2; no reliable D call. CDR1 and CDR2 from the germline V gene are MNHEY and SVGAGI. V was cut by 2 bases and J by 5 bases, with 9 bases left in between. CDR3 length: 13 amino acids. The CDR3, as DNA: TGTGCCAGCAGTTACGGCAGCCTTTATGGCTACACCTTC. It codes for CASSYGSLYGYTF.

This chain joins TRBV9 and TRBJ2-3; possibly TRBD2 for D (6 bases). From germline, CDR1 is SGDLS and CDR2 YYNGEE. This CDR3 region has 15 residues. Trimming took off 0 bases at V and 3 bases at J, with 11 bases between the two ends. CDR3 sequence reads: CASSVDGGRTDTQYF. The CDR3 DNA reads TGTGCCAGCAGCGTAGACGGGGGTCGGACAGATACGCAGTATTTT. Drawing the rest from reference TRBV9 and TRBJ2-3, the complete variable domain is DSGVTQTPKHLITATGQRVTLRCSPRSGDLSVYWYQQSLDQGLQFLIQYYNGEERAKGNILERFSAQQFPDLHSELNLSSLELGDSALYFCASSVDGGRTDTQYFGPGTRLTVL.

This clonotype came up a few times. This rearrangement joins TRBV5-6 to TRBJ2-7; D gene unclear. CDR1 and CDR2 from the germline V gene are SGHDT and YYEEEE. Trimming cost V 5 bases and J 4 bases, with 19 bases left between them. The CDR3 is 15 amino acids. The CDR3 coding sequence is TGTGCCAGCAGTGGATTGGGCACCCGAGTATACGAGCAGTACTTC. This encodes CASSGLGTRVYEQYF.

The chain joins TRBV12-3 or TRBV12-4 to TRBJ2-3; 7 nucleotides match TRBD1. After removal of 5 bases from V and 2 bases from J, the junction contained 4 bases not matched to a gene. The CDR3 consists of 14 residues. The CDR3, as DNA: TGTGCCAGCAGTCTGGGACAGACCACAGATACGCAGTATTTT. It is translated as CASSLGQTTDTQYF.

V usage is TRBV20-1 and J usage is TRBJ2-7; a possible D gene is TRBD2 (5 bases). The germline V gene has CDR1 DFQATT and CDR2 SNEGSKA (reference sequence). This CDR3 is 14 amino acids long. V dropped 8 bases and J dropped 4 bases, with 21 bases sitting between them. This CDR3 reads CSSPPLGPGYEQYF. CDR3 sequence (DNA): TGCAGTAGTCCGCCCTTAGGCCCGGGATACGAGCAGTACTTC.

This clonotype has more than one count but fewer than ten. This chain connects TRBV9 to TRBJ1-4, with 7 bases that match TRBD1. The CDR3 totals 15 residues. Germline CDR1 reads SGDLS; CDR2 reads YYNGEE. J lost 8 bases, V lost 3 bases, and 10 bases had no gene match. In nucleotides, the CDR3 is TGTGCCAGCAGCGCTACCGGGACAGCACCAGAAAAACTGTTTTTT. Translated, it gives CASSATGTAPEKLFF.

The gene calls are TRBV20-1 and TRBJ1-1; the D gene is possibly TRBD1 (5 bases). This CDR3 comprises 13 residues. Germline lookup yields CDR1 DFQATT and CDR2 SNEGSKA (reference sequence). V was shortened by 3 bases and J by 1 base, with 9 bases between the two germline ends. CDR3 protein: CSASSGANTEAFF. DNA for the CDR3: TGCAGTGCTAGCTCCGGGGCGAACACTGAAGCTTTCTTT.

The chain combines TRBV7-8 with TRBJ2-3, with 10 bases fitting TRBD1. V was clipped by 3 bases and J by 2 bases; unmatched bases: 8. Per the germline V gene, CDR1 is SGHVS and CDR2 is FQNEAQ. CDR3 length: 17 amino acids. The CDR3 DNA reads TGTGCCAGCAGCTTGAAAGGGACAGGGGCTACCACAGATACGCAGTATTTT. Translation: CASSLKGTGATTDTQYF.